The present TCR beta chain was sequenced within a study of blood T cell repertoires in COVID-19. The overall study: Spain, Italy and the United States supplied samples that represented acute and convalescent COVID-19. PBMCs, B-cell-depleted T cells, or T cells were the source of the cDNA or gDNA that made up the material.

Original handling: Cell counts per sample came from amplifying reference gene primers. Produced via immunoSEQ multiplex PCR; TCRdb's table is partial and in-frame only. The V and J calls and the clone size are those of that table, but D and trimming were determined from the DNA. The sample has roughly 250,000 clones; roughly nine tenths are singletons. This CDR3 contains 13 residues. The V end lost 6 bases, the J end lost 9 bases, and 15 bases lay between the germline ends. CDR1 LNHDA and CDR2 SQIVND come from the germline V gene (reference sequence). The chain joins TRBV19 to TRBJ2-1, with D maybe TRBD2 (6 bases). Material for sequencing was peripheral blood. The receptor was derived from a man aged 55 to 70 who had recovered from COVID-19. For the CDR3, the DNA is TGTGCCAGTAGACCCCCCACTAGCATTGAGCAGTTCTTC. This sequence encodes CASRPPTSIEQFF.